This T cell receptor (beta chain) was documented in a study of blood T cells in healthy people across ages. Germline CDR1 is DFQATT and CDR2 is SNEGSKA (reference sequence). The CDR3 is made up of 12 amino acids. Together with a sample-barcoded 5' primer, a J-beta primer mix was included in a second PCR lasting about 6 to 12 cycles. TCRdb independently ran MiXCR on the 5' RACE reads; one entry per CDR3 protein. Of 1.5 million to 2 million distinct CDR3 sequences listed, over 25% are singletons. Regarding this clonotype: Being one base from a much bigger clone, this may be a read error.

The sequenced material came from blood. The receptor was isolated from a woman aged 30 to 39 in good health. The V and J genes are TRBV20-1 and TRBJ2-1; 12 nucleotides match TRBD2. CDR3 DNA sequence: TGCAGCGGACTAGCGGGGAACTACGAGCAGTTCTTC. Translating gives CSGLAGNYEQFF.